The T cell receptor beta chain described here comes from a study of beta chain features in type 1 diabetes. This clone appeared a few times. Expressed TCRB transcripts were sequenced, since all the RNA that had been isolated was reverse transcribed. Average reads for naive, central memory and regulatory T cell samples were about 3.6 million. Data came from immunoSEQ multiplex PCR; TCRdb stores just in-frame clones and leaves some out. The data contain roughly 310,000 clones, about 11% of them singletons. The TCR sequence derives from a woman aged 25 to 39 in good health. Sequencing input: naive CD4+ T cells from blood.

The CDR3 protein is CASSLVVGGQGTETQYF. The CDR3 DNA is TGTGCCAGCAGCTTGGTGGTCGGGGGACAGGGTACCGAGACCCAGTACTTC. The chain links TRBV7-8 to TRBJ2-5; 9 positions agree with TRBD1. CDR1 and CDR2 from the germline V gene are SGHVS and FQNEAQ. After removal of 3 bases from V and 5 bases from J, the junction contained 13 bases not matched to a gene. The CDR3 runs to 17 residues.